Sequencing of this T cell receptor beta chain was carried out in a study of blood T cell repertoires in COVID-19. As for the study in general: Sites in the United States, Italy and Spain provided acute and convalescent COVID-19 samples. The analysed material was cDNA or gDNA that came from T cells, B-cell-depleted T cells, or PBMCs.

As processed by the authors: Estimation of nucleated cell counts was performed using reference gene primer amplification. Generated by immunoSEQ multiplex PCR, the TCRdb table keeps only in-frame clones and is missing some. V, J and clone size are those of that table, while D and trimming were read from the DNA. The sample shows around 150,000 clones, approximately 91% of them seen only once. Trimming shortened V by 5 bases and J by 1 base, and 16 bases separated the two germline ends. The germline CDR1 and CDR2 sequences are SEHNR and FQNEAQ (reference sequence). CDR3 length: 16 amino acids. The specimen sequenced was peripheral blood. J is TRBJ2-3 and V is TRBV7-9, with D perhaps TRBD1 (6 bases). This receptor was taken from a man between 18 and 29 years old with acute or convalescent COVID-19. CDR3 loop: CASSPPFRQGTDTQYF. Here the CDR3 DNA reads TGTGCCAGCAGCCCACCCTTCCGACAGGGCACAGATACGCAGTATTTT.